The subject of this entry is one TCR beta chain. There are 14 residues in the CDR3. Germline CDR1 MGHDK, CDR2 SYGVNS. The J segment lost 4 bases and the V segment lost 8 bases, leaving 2 bases of the junction unmatched. This sample was taken from a study of blood T cell repertoires in COVID-19. The overall study: Researchers got acute and convalescent COVID-19 samples from the United States, Italy and Spain. Sources were T cells, B-cell-depleted T cells, or PBMCs; the material itself was cDNA or gDNA.

Original processing methods: Researchers report that nucleated cell counts were estimated from reference gene primer amplification. Here immunoSEQ multiplex PCR was the method, and the copy in TCRdb shows in-frame clones only, minus some. That table furnishes V, J and clone size, whereas the DNA furnished D and trimming. The sample lists 210,000 or so clones; 70% to 90% were seen once. The TCR sequence derives from a man aged 18 to 35 with active or convalescent COVID-19. The sample taken for sequencing was peripheral blood. The rearrangement joins TRBV25-1 to TRBJ2-5; 15 bases map to TRBD2. CDR3 DNA: TGTGCCAGCGGGGGACTAGCGGGAGGAGAGACCCAGTACTTC. It yields the protein CASGGLAGGETQYF. The full variable domain, rest sourced from reference TRBV25-1 and TRBJ2-5, is EADIYQTPRYLVIGTGKKITLECSQTMGHDKMYWYQQDPGMELHLIHYSYGVNSTEKGDLSSESTVSRIRTEHFPLTLESARPSHTSQYLCASGGLAGGETQYFGPGTRLLVL.